Listed below are T cell receptor beta chains from one sample, sequenced in a study of graft-versus-host responses after intestinal transplantation. These TCRs' antigens remain unknown. Repertoires were generated with immunoSEQ multiplex PCR, while TCRdb's copy carries only in-frame clones and drops some. The sample lists 39,000 or so clones; more than 85% were seen once. The material sequenced was unstimulated CD8+ T cells sorted from spleen or lymph node cells, taken before transplant. The receptors come from a human donor who was the organ donor for an intestinal transplant. Each CDR3 is given with its conserved first and last residue. Each record gives: D gene, clone size, V gene, J gene, CDR3 DNA, CDR3 protein. The D gene is left open where the match is weak. Not all rows give a size; the values are once, few, many and, for expanded clones, a class.

TRBD2	.	TRBV5-6	TRBJ2-2	TGTGCCAGCAGCTTTCTCGGGGGGATCGGGGAGCTGTTTTTT	CASSFLGGIGELFF
.	.	TRBV27	TRBJ1-2	TGTGCCAGCAGTTTAAGGTGGGACGGAAACTATGGCTACACCTTC	CASSLRWDGNYGYTF
TRBD2	.	TRBV5-4	TRBJ2-3	TGTGCCAGCAGCTGGACTAGCGCTAGCACAGATACGCAGTATTTT	CASSWTSASTDTQYF
TRBD1	.	TRBV5-1	TRBJ2-1	TGCGCCAGCAGCTTGGGACAGGGTGAGCAGTTCTTC	CASSLGQGEQFF
TRBD2	.	TRBV5-4	TRBJ2-1	TGTGCCAGCAGCAACCCGACTAGCGGGGATTACAATGAGCAGTTCTTC	CASSNPTSGDYNEQFF
.	.	TRBV27	TRBJ1-1	TGTGCCAGCAGTTTATCTACCACATGGGCGAACACTGAAGCTTTCTTT	CASSLSTTWANTEAFF
.	once	TRBV9	TRBJ2-1	TGTGCCAGCAGCGTAGTCGTGGCCTCTAACAATGAGCAGTTCTTC	CASSVVVASNNEQFF
.	.	TRBV28	TRBJ1-4	TGTGCCAGCAGTTTCGACCGGGCCCGGAGGTTTTTT	CASSFDRARRFF
.	.	TRBV28	TRBJ2-7	TGTGCCAGCAGTTTAGGCCAGTTCTCCTACGAGCAGTACTTC	CASSLGQFSYEQYF
TRBD1	.	TRBV5-6	TRBJ2-7	TGTGCCAGCAGCTTGGTACAGGGGGCCTACGAGCAGTACTTC	CASSLVQGAYEQYF
TRBD2	.	TRBV5-5	TRBJ2-1	TGTGCCAGCAGCTTCCTAGCGGGAAGGTTGCCCCTCTACAATGAGCAGTTCTTC	CASSFLAGRLPLYNEQFF
TRBD1	.	TRBV9	TRBJ2-3	TGTGCCAGAAGCAACCCGGGACAGGGGACAGATACGCAGTATTTT	CARSNPGQGTDTQYF
.	.	TRBV10-1	TRBJ2-1	TGCGCCAGCAGTGAGAGGGCCCCGAGGGACAATGAGCAGTTCTTC	CASSERAPRDNEQFF
.	once	TRBV4-3	TRBJ2-2	TGCGCCAGCAGCCAAGGAGCTAGAGGGACCGGGGAGCTGTTTTTT	CASSQGARGTGELFF
.	.	TRBV6-5	TRBJ1-5	TGTGCCACGTCCACCGACAGTTCGGATCAGCCCCAGCATTTT	CATSTDSSDQPQHF